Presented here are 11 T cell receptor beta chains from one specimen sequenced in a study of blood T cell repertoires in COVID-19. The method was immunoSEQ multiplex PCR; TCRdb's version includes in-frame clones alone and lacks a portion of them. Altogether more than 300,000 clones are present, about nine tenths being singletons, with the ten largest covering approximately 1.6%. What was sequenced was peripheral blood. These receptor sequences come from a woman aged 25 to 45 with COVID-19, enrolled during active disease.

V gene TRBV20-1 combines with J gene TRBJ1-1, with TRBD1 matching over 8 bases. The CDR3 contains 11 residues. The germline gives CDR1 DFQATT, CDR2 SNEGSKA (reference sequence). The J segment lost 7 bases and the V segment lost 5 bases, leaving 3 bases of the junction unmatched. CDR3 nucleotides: TGCAGTGCTGGACAGGGTGATGAAGCTTTCTTT. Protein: CSAGQGDEAFF.

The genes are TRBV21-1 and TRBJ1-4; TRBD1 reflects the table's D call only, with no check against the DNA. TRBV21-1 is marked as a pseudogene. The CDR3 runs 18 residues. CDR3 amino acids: CASSISGTGKLTNEKLFF. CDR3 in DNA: TGTGCCAGCAGCATATCCGGGACAGGGAAGTTAACTAATGAAAAACTGTTTTTT.

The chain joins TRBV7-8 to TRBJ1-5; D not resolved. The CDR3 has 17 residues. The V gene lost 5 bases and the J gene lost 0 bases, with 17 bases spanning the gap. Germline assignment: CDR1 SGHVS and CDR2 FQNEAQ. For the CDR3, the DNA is TGTGCCAGCAGCCTGATTGGCTGGGCGTATAGCAATCAGCCCCAGCATTTT. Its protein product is CASSLIGWAYSNQPQHF.

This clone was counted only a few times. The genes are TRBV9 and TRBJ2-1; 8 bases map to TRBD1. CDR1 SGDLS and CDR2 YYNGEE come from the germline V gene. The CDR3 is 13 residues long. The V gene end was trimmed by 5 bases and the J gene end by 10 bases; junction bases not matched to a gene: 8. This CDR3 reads CASSGYGTGEQFF. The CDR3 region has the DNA TGTGCCAGCAGTGGCTACGGGACAGGCGAGCAGTTCTTC.

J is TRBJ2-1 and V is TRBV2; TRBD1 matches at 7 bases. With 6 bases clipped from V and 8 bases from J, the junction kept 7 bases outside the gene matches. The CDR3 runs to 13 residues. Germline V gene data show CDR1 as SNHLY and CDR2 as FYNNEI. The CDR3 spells CASRTGYGDEQFF. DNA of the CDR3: TGTGCCAGCAGGACAGGGTATGGCGATGAGCAGTTCTTC.

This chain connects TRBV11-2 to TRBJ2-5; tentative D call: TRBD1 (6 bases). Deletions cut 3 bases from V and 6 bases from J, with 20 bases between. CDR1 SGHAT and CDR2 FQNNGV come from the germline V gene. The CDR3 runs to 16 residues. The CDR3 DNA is TGTGCCAGCAGCTTTACTCGCGGACAGTCAAAAAAGACCCAGTACTTC. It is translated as CASSFTRGQSKKTQYF.

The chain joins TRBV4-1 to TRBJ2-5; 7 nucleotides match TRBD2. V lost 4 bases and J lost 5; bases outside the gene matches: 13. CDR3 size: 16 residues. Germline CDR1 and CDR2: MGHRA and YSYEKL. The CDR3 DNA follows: TGCGCCAGCAGCCGGAACCCCGGGGCAGCGGGGGAGACCCAGTACTTC. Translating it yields CASSRNPGAAGETQYF.

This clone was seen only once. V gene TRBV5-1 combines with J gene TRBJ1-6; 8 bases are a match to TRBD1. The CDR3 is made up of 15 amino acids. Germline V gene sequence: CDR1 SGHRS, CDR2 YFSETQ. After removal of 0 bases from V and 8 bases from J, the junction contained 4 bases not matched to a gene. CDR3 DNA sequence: TGCGCCAGCAGCTTGGGGACAGGGACGTATTCACCCCTCCACTTT. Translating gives CASSLGTGTYSPLHF.

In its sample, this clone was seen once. The CDR3 DNA is TGTGCCAGCAGTGCATGGACAGGGGAAAATGAGCAGTTCTTC. It encodes CASSAWTGENEQFF. The J gene is TRBJ2-1, the V gene TRBV6-2 or TRBV6-3; TRBD1 agrees at 9 bases. There are 14 residues in the CDR3. The trim removed 5 bases at V and 7 bases at J, leaving 6 bases unmatched. Per germline, CDR1 MNHEY and CDR2 SVGEGT.

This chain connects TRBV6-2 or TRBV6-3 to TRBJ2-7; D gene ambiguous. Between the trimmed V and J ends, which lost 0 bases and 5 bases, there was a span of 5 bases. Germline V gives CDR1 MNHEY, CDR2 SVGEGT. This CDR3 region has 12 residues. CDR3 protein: CASSYSNNEQYF. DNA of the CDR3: TGTGCCAGCAGTTACTCGAACAACGAGCAGTACTTC.

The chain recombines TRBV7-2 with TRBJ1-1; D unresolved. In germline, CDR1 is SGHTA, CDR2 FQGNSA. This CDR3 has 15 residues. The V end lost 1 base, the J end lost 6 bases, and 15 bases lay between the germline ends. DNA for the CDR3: TGTGCCAGCAGCTTAGTAGAGCAGAGGCCCGCTGAAGCTTTCTTT. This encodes CASSLVEQRPAEAFF.